This TCR beta chain was retrieved from a study of beta chain features in type 1 diabetes. Broader study findings: Shorter TCRB CDR3s, moderately but significantly so, marked every one of the four CD4+ subsets in Type 1 diabetes patients.

The sequenced template was cDNA made from the entire isolated RNA. The table came from immunoSEQ multiplex PCR; TCRdb's copy has only in-frame clones and leaves some out. The table has roughly 240,000 clones, roughly a quarter seen once. The germline gives CDR1 MGHRA, CDR2 YSYEKL. This CDR3 has 15 amino acids. V gave up 3 bases and J gave up 4 bases; unmatched junction bases: 8. This clone has more than one count but fewer than ten. Antigen unknown. Without exception, sorted populations had purity beyond 95%. Sequenced: naive CD4+ T cells from blood. V usage is TRBV4-1 and J usage is TRBJ2-7; 8 bases agree with TRBD2. The origin of this receptor is a woman aged 25 to 39 with type 1 diabetes. The CDR3 protein is CASSQLREGGYEQYF. The CDR3, as DNA: TGCGCCAGCAGCCAGCTACGGGAGGGCGGATACGAGCAGTACTTC.